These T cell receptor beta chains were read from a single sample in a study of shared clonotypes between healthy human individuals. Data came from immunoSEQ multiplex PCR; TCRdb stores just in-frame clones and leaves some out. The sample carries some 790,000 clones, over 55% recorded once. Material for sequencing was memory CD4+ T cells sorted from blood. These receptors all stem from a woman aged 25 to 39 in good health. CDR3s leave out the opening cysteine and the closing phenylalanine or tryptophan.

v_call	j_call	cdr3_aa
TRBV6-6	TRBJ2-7	ASSRRTGLNYEQY
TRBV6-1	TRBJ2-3	ASSIRQGADTQY
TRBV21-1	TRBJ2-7	ASSNPDSDEQY
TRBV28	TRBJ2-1	ASSFHLGDRGRHNEQF
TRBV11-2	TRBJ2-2	ASSLDSLGRYTGELF
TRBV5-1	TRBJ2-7	ASSLGRGASYEQY
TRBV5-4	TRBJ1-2	ASSLETAKGYT
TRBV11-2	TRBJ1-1	ASRPNRGDTEAF
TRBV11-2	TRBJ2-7	ASSPRPGPSYEQY
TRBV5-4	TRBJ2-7	ASSSNPDRGFGEQY
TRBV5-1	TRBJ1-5	ASSESGGHQPQH
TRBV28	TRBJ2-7	ASTSAGVHEQY
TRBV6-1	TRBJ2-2	ASSGGWGSGELF
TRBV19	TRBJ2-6	ASSDRGNSGANVLT
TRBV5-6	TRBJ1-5	ASSPAGQGTQPQH
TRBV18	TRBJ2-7	ASSPKSSGAYEQY
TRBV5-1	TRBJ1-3	ASSLEQLIGGNTIY
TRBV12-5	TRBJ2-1	ASAAESSYNEQF
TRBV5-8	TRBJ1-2	ASSLTGTGLLSGGYT
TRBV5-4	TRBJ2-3	ASSSTRSGTDTQY
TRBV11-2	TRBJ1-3	ASSSQGGGNTIY
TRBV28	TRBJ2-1	ASSFSRLAGYNEQF
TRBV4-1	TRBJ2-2	ASSHLGGTGELF
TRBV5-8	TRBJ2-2	ASSGRDRVMAGELF
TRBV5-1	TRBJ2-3	ASSLGTGRYTDTQY
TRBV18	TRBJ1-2	ASSPGGQGPYGYT
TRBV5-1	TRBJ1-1	ASSGQGTLNTEAF
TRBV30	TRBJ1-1	AWSVARNTEAF
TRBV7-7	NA	ASIRSEQY
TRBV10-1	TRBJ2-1	ASSAGLIYNEQF
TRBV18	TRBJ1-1	ASSPGNPRDTEAF
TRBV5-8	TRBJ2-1	ASSLTWASNEQF
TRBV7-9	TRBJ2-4	ASSLSRTVNIQY
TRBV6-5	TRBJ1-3	ASSYSHGNTIY
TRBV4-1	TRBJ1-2	ASSQAGGGLGYT
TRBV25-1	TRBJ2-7	ASTGTETYEQY
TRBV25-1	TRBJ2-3	ASSGGNTDTQY
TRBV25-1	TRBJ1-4	ASSERGFGEKLF
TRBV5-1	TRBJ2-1	ASSLIAGFYNEQF
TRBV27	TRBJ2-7	ASSRTGTPYEQY
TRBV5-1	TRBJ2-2	ASSLALAGELF
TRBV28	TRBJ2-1	ASALGQVEQF
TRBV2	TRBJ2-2	ASKRWLAGAGELF
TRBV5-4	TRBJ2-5	ASSLIGQVQETQY
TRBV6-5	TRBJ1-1	ASSSGFMDTEAF
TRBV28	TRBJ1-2	ASSSPRYGYT
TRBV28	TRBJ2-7	ASSLRGLAASYEQY
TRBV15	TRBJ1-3	ATSRDAGTSGNTIY
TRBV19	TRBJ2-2	ASSRLAGGFAGELF
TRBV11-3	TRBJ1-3	ASSYLRPGNTIY
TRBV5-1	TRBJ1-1	ASRGTVFEHEAF
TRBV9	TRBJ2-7	ASSATGAYEQY
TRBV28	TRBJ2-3	ASSLTSGIKGADTQY
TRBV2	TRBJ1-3	ASSEAKTGLRESTIY
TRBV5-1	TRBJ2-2	ASSLDLTGELF